The 19 T cell receptor beta chains reported below all come from one sample, sequenced in a study of neurological immune-mediated disorders. Each CDR3 protein is one row after TCRdb ran MiXCR on the 5' RACE reads. The sample consists of about 55,000 distinct CDR3 sequences, over 4% of them appearing once. Sequenced input: PBMCs. The receptor source for this set is a man aged 45-60 years with multiple sclerosis.

This clonotype showed up many times. The chain uses TRBV28 and TRBJ2-7; 11 nucleotides line up with TRBD1. The V and J ends lost 6 bases and 5 bases, in that order; junction bases with no gene match: 6. Germline CDR1 MDHEN, CDR2 SYDVKM. This CDR3 region has 14 residues. Written as DNA, the CDR3 is TGTGCCAGCAGCAGCCCGGGACAGGGGGACGAGCAGTACTTC. Protein sequence: CASSSPGQGDEQYF. Full variable domain (remainder filled in from reference TRBV28 and TRBJ2-7): DVKVTQSSRYLVKRTGEKVFLECVQDMDHENMFWYRQDPGLGLRLIYFSYDVKMKEKGDIPEGYSVSREKKERFSLILESASTNQTSMYLCASSSPGQGDEQYFGPGTRLTVT.

This clonotype was recorded many times. The chain is built from TRBV27 and TRBJ2-7; 11 positions match TRBD2. Germline V gene sequence: CDR1 MNHEY, CDR2 SMNVEV (reference sequence). There are 14 residues in the CDR3. Unmatched junction bases numbered 6, after V lost 5 bases and J lost 6 bases. The chain's CDR3 is CASSTLAGGIEQYF. The CDR3 DNA sequence: TGTGCCAGCAGTACGCTAGCGGGAGGAATCGAGCAGTACTTC.

The rearrangement links TRBV7-2 to TRBJ2-5; 9 bases align to TRBD2. The ends lost 1 base at V and 3 bases at J; junction bases unmatched: 6. In germline, CDR1 is SGHTA, CDR2 FQGNSA. This CDR3 contains 16 residues. The CDR3 here is CASSLVYLAGEETQYF. The DNA for the CDR3 is TGTGCCAGCAGCTTAGTTTATTTAGCGGGGGAAGAGACCCAGTACTTC.

This clonotype was seen at least ten times. The genes are TRBV24-1 and TRBJ2-2, with 8 bases aligning to TRBD1. Germline values: CDR1 KGHDR, CDR2 SFDVKD. Trimming removed 9 bases from V and 2 bases from J; junction bases left unmatched: 4. CDR3 length equals 14 residues. CDR3 amino acids: CATRDRLNTGELFF. CDR3 nucleotide sequence: TGTGCCACCCGGGACAGGCTAAACACCGGGGAGCTGTTTTTT.

This clonotype was counted ten times or more. The chain joins TRBV20-1 to TRBJ2-7; unclear D gene. This CDR3 is built from 12 residues. Deletions cut 3 bases from V and 8 bases from J, with 14 bases between. CDR1 DFQATT and CDR2 SNEGSKA come from the germline V gene (reference sequence). The chain's CDR3 is CSARRTTPQQYF. CDR3 nucleotides: TGCAGTGCTAGGAGGACCACCCCTCAGCAGTACTTC.

This clonotype has ten or more counts. This chain joins TRBV4-2 and TRBJ1-2; D is uncertain. Trimming cost V 0 bases and J 0 bases, with 11 bases left between them. Germline CDR1 reads LGHNA; CDR2 reads YNFKEQ. This CDR3 contains 16 residues. In DNA, the CDR3 is TGTGCCAGCAGCCAAGATTTGCGTGCTGCTAACTATGGCTACACCTTC. Its translation is CASSQDLRAANYGYTF.

This clonotype is classed as large. As DNA, the CDR3 is TGTGCCAGCAGTTCCCCAGTAACTAGCGGTCAAGAGACCCAGTACTTC. Translation gives CASSSPVTSGQETQYF. This chain uses TRBV12-3 or TRBV12-4 with TRBJ2-5, with 8 bases fitting TRBD2. This CDR3 has 16 residues. The ends lost 4 bases at V and 2 bases at J; junction bases unmatched: 9.

Ten or more counts support this clonotype. The J gene is TRBJ1-2, the V gene TRBV6-1; D gene ambiguous. CDR1 and CDR2 (germline): MNHNS, SASEGT. The CDR3 covers 15 residues. Trimming left V 2 bases short and J 8 bases short, with 18 bases between. As DNA, the CDR3 is TGTGCCAGCAGTGAAAGGACCGCTTCCCCGCGGGGCTACACCTTC. Residues: CASSERTASPRGYTF.

V gene TRBV11-1 combines with J gene TRBJ2-2; TRBD1 is a possible D gene (5 bases). This CDR3 is built from 13 residues. Germline V gene data show CDR1 as SGHAT and CDR2 as FQDESV (reference sequence). The V and J ends lost 5 bases and 5 bases respectively, with 9 bases between them. The DNA for the CDR3 is TGTGCCAGCAGCCCAACAGGAACCGGGGAGCTGTTTTTT. This codes for CASSPTGTGELFF.

This clonotype was counted at least ten times. The V and J genes are TRBV28 and TRBJ2-7, with D perhaps matching TRBD1 (6 bases). The germline V gene encodes CDR1 MDHEN and CDR2 SYDVKM. CDR3 length: 12 amino acids. The V and J ends lost 5 bases and 11 bases respectively, with 16 bases between them. CDR3 DNA sequence: TGTGCCAGCAGTCCTTACAGGGCTCCGGAGTACTTC. Translating gives CASSPYRAPEYF.

This clonotype showed up many times. The CDR3 coding sequence is TGTGCCACCAGTGGACTAGCGGGAGTTGAGACCCAGTACTTC. Protein: CATSGLAGVETQYF. The chain uses TRBV15 and TRBJ2-5, with TRBD2 matching over 13 bases. This CDR3 comprises 14 residues. CDR1 and CDR2 (germline): LNHNV, YYDKDF (reference sequence). Unmatched junction bases numbered 3, after V lost 6 bases and J lost 5 bases.

This clonotype was seen repeatedly, ten times or more. The V and J genes are TRBV5-1 and TRBJ2-3, with TRBD2 identical over 8 bases. The trim removed 6 bases at V and 5 bases at J, leaving 11 bases unmatched. Germline CDR1 SGHRS, CDR2 YFSETQ. CDR3 size: 15 residues. The CDR3 is CASTDTRGAEDTQYF. The CDR3 DNA sequence: TGCGCCAGCACAGACACGCGGGGGGCTGAAGATACGCAGTATTTT.

This clonotype was counted ten times or more. This chain joins TRBV7-3 and TRBJ2-2, with unresolved D. The germline V and J ends were trimmed by 5 bases and 2 bases, with 12 bases remaining between them. Per germline, CDR1 SGHTA and CDR2 FQGTGA. The length of the CDR3 is 15 residues. CDR3 in amino acids: CASSPWSDNTGELFF. The CDR3 DNA is TGTGCCAGCAGCCCTTGGTCAGACAACACCGGGGAGCTGTTTTTT. The full variable domain, its missing parts supplied by reference TRBV7-3 and TRBJ2-2, is GAGVSQTPSNKVTEKGKYVELRCDPISGHTALYWYRQSLGQGPEFLIYFQGTGAADDSGLPNDRFFAVRPEGSVSTLKIQRTERGDSAVYLCASSPWSDNTGELFFGEGSRLTVL.

This clonotype was observed many times. The V gene is TRBV7-9, the J gene TRBJ2-1, with D perhaps given as TRBD1 or TRBD2 (5 bases each). V shed 5 bases and J shed 13 bases, with 24 bases lying between them. Germline lookup yields CDR1 SEHNR and CDR2 FQNEAQ (reference sequence). CDR3 length: 15 amino acids. The CDR3 DNA reads TGTGCCAGCAGCCCAGCAAGGCAGGGAGTCCCCGGACAGTTCTTC. Translating it yields CASSPARQGVPGQFF.

This clonotype appeared many times. The chain recombines TRBV4-2 with TRBJ2-5, with TRBD1 matching over 7 bases. The CDR3 extends over 15 amino acids. Germline CDR1 LGHNA, CDR2 YNFKEQ. The V gene end was trimmed by 6 bases and the J gene end by 5 bases; junction bases not matched to a gene: 12. DNA for the CDR3: TGTGCCAGCAGAGTAATGATCGAGGGGGCGGAGACCCAGTACTTC. Protein sequence: CASRVMIEGAETQYF.

V usage is TRBV20-1 and J usage is TRBJ1-1; a possible D gene is TRBD1 (5 bases). In germline, CDR1 is DFQATT, CDR2 SNEGSKA (reference sequence). The length of the CDR3 is 16 residues. The V gene lost 2 bases and the J gene lost 2 bases, with 18 bases spanning the gap. CDR3 loop: CSARRGVTAGNTEAFF. For the CDR3, the DNA is TGCAGTGCTAGACGGGGGGTGACAGCAGGTAACACTGAAGCTTTCTTT.

This clonotype was observed at least ten times. The chain recombines TRBV5-1 with TRBJ2-5; tentatively, D is TRBD2 (5 bases). The V end was cut by 4 bases, the J end by 4 bases, with 11 bases between. Germline V gene lookup returns CDR1 SGHRS and CDR2 YFSETQ. This CDR3 has 13 residues. CDR3 sequence reads: CASSLEVRETQYF. The CDR3 region has the DNA TGCGCCAGCAGCCTGGAGGTTAGAGAGACCCAGTACTTC.

This clonotype was observed many times. V gene TRBV3-1 combines with J gene TRBJ1-5; D not certain. Germline lookup yields CDR1 LGHDT and CDR2 YNNKEL (reference sequence). The CDR3 contains 13 residues. The germline V and J ends were trimmed by 3 bases and 3 bases, with 6 bases remaining between them. The CDR3 nucleotides read TGTGCCAGCAGCCAGTCATACAATCAGCCCCAGCATTTT. Protein sequence: CASSQSYNQPQHF.

Ten or more counts support this clonotype. The chain has TRBV7-3 and TRBJ2-1; a possible D gene is TRBD2 (6 bases). Germline assignment: CDR1 SGHTA and CDR2 FQGTGA. V was shortened by 2 bases and J by 5 bases, with 16 bases between the two germline ends. The CDR3 totals 16 residues. CDR3 DNA: TGTGCCAGCAGCTTATCTGGCGCGGGACTGAACAATGAGCAGTTCTTC. Protein product: CASSLSGAGLNNEQFF.